The rows below give T cell receptor beta chains drawn from one sample of a study of shared clonotypes between healthy human individuals. Sequenced by immunoSEQ multiplex PCR; TCRdb stores in-frame clones only, minus some. Of 700,000 or so clones in the sample, about two thirds were seen once. Sequenced input: memory CD4+ T cells sorted from blood. Source of these receptors: a woman aged 30 to 39 in good health. CDR3s include the opening cysteine and the closing phenylalanine or tryptophan. D genes are given only for firm matches. Clone size, where shown, is once, few, many, or a class for clones that have expanded.

j_call | v_call | clone_size | d_call | cdr3_aa | cdr3_nt
TRBJ2-2 | TRBV11-2 | NA | TRBD1 | CASSKGASSRMTGELFF | TGTGCCAGCAGCAAGGGGGCCTCTAGCAGGATGACCGGGGAGCTGTTTTTT
TRBJ2-1 | TRBV28 | NA | NA | CASSSDFRQYNEQFF | TGTGCCAGCAGTTCGGACTTTAGGCAGTACAATGAGCAGTTCTTC
TRBJ2-7 | TRBV6-5 | NA | TRBD2 | CASRRGTSGSYEQYF | TGTGCCAGCAGACGTGGGACTAGCGGAAGCTACGAGCAGTACTTC
TRBJ2-1 | TRBV25-1 | NA | TRBD1 | CASSGLQGSSYNEQFF | TGTGCCAGCAGTGGCCTACAGGGGAGCTCCTACAATGAGCAGTTCTTC
TRBJ2-2 | TRBV9 | NA | NA | CASSVGKGELFF | TGTGCCAGCAGCGTAGGTAAAGGGGAGCTGTTTTTT
TRBJ2-5 | TRBV6-4 | NA | TRBD2 | CASSDRLAGGPESETQYF | TGTGCCAGCAGTGACAGGCTAGCGGGAGGGCCAGAATCAGAGACCCAGTACTTC
TRBJ1-5 | TRBV19 | NA | NA | CASSPSFNQPQHF | TGTGCCAGTAGTCCGTCTTTTAATCAGCCCCAGCATTTT
TRBJ2-2 | TRBV2 | NA | NA | CASRLGANTGELFF | TGTGCCAGCAGACTGGGAGCGAACACCGGGGAGCTGTTTTTT
TRBJ2-7 | TRBV5-1 | once | NA | CASSLGPGGLSYEQYF | TGCGCCAGCAGCTTGGGGCCAGGCGGTCTGTCGTACGAGCAGTACTTC
TRBJ2-3 | TRBV19 | NA | TRBD2 | CASSTGLAGVEDTQYF | TGTGCCAGTAGTACCGGACTAGCGGGAGTGGAAGATACGCAGTATTTT
TRBJ2-3 | TRBV5-3 | NA | NA | CARSLGRREDSSTDTQYF | TGTGCCAGAAGCTTAGGGCGGCGCGAGGACTCTAGCACAGATACGCAGTATTTT
TRBJ1-3 | TRBV27 | NA | NA | CATAINSGNTIYF | TGTGCCACCGCTATCAACTCTGGAAACACCATATATTTT
TRBJ2-2 | TRBV30 | NA | TRBD2 | CAWSKRESDTGELFF | TGTGCCTGGAGTAAGCGGGAGAGCGACACCGGGGAGCTGTTTTTT
TRBJ1-1 | TRBV19 | NA | TRBD1 | CASSPHRDRVFTEAFF | TGTGCCAGTAGTCCCCACCGGGACAGGGTCTTCACTGAAGCTTTCTTT
TRBJ1-5 | TRBV15 | NA | NA | CATSRDRGPYSNQPQHF | TGTGCCACCAGCAGAGATCGTGGACCCTATAGCAATCAGCCCCAGCATTTT
TRBJ2-1 | TRBV15 | NA | TRBD2 | CATSRGAPERELGEQFF | TGTGCCACCAGCAGAGGGGCCCCCGAGCGGGAGTTGGGTGAGCAGTTCTTC
TRBJ2-5 | TRBV30 | NA | NA | CAWSGFSETQYF | TGTGCCTGGAGTGGGTTTTCCGAGACCCAGTACTTC
TRBJ2-5 | TRBV4-1 | NA | NA | CASSQGSAVGHPPETQYF | TGCGCCAGCAGCCAAGGTTCGGCGGTGGGACATCCCCCAGAGACCCAGTACTTC
TRBJ2-3 | TRBV28 | NA | TRBD1 | CATNRGHSTDTQYF | TGTGCCACTAACAGGGGGCACAGCACAGATACGCAGTATTTT
TRBJ2-2 | TRBV2 | NA | NA | CASSERAGSTGELFF | TGTGCCAGCAGTGAACGGGCAGGTTCGACCGGGGAGCTGTTTTTT
TRBJ2-5 | TRBV27 | NA | TRBD2 | CASSQLAGGMETQYF | TGTGCCAGCAGTCAACTAGCGGGAGGAATGGAGACCCAGTACTTC
TRBJ1-1 | TRBV12-5 | NA | NA | CASGLVLSGIVTEAFF | TGTGCTAGTGGTTTGGTACTTTCCGGGATCGTCACTGAAGCTTTCTTT
TRBJ2-1 | TRBV18 | NA | NA | CASSPADPLVAYNEQFF | TGTGCCAGCTCACCCGCCGACCCACTAGTGGCCTACAATGAGCAGTTCTTC
TRBJ2-3 | TRBV21-1 | NA | NA | CASSKKRDRRTDTQYF | TGTGCCAGCAGCAAAAAACGGGACAGACGCACAGATACGCAGTATTTT
TRBJ2-1 | TRBV7-8 | once | NA | CASRGWTSSSYNEQFF | TGTGCCAGCCGTGGTTGGACTTCGAGCTCCTACAATGAGCAGTTCTTC
TRBJ2-3 | TRBV6-1 | few | TRBD1 | CASSLTGGTDTQYF | TGTGCCAGCAGTTTGACAGGGGGCACAGATACGCAGTATTTT
TRBJ2-7 | TRBV6-5 | NA | TRBD1 | CASSPGQLYEQYF | TGTGCCAGCAGTCCGGGACAGCTCTACGAGCAGTACTTC
TRBJ2-7 | TRBV6-5 | few | NA | CASSYRRRREQYF | TGTGCCAGCAGTTACAGGAGGAGGAGGGAGCAGTACTTC
TRBJ2-7 | TRBV5-1 | NA | NA | CASSLLRDKSYEQYF | TGCGCCAGCAGCTTGCTCCGGGACAAGTCCTACGAGCAGTACTTC
TRBJ1-3 | TRBV6-6 | NA | NA | CASSYPEGGNTIYF | TGTGCCAGCAGTTACCCGGAGGGGGGAAACACCATATATTTT
TRBJ2-6 | TRBV2 | NA | TRBD2 | CASNPGLGSGANVLTF | TGTGCCAGCAATCCGGGACTAGGATCTGGGGCCAACGTCCTGACTTTC
TRBJ1-1 | TRBV15 | few | NA | CATSRVLFNTEAFF | TGTGCCACCAGCAGAGTCCTTTTCAACACTGAAGCTTTCTTT
TRBJ2-7 | TRBV2 | NA | TRBD2 | CASLGLTYEQYF | TGTGCCAGCTTGGGACTAACCTACGAGCAGTACTTC
TRBJ1-2 | TRBV27 | NA | TRBD1 | CASGGQGASYGYTF | TGTGCCAGCGGTGGACAGGGTGCGAGCTATGGCTACACCTTC
TRBJ2-7 | TRBV5-1 | NA | TRBD2 | CASSRGLAGGDEQYF | TGCGCCAGCAGCCGGGGCCTAGCGGGAGGGGACGAGCAGTACTTC
TRBJ2-1 | TRBV9 | few | TRBD2 | CASSPISGNYEQFF | TGTGCCAGCAGCCCTATTAGCGGGAATTATGAGCAGTTCTTC
TRBJ1-5 | TRBV6-1 | NA | NA | CASSEAGYQPQHF | TGTGCCAGCAGTGAAGCGGGCTACCAGCCCCAGCATTTT
TRBJ1-5 | TRBV18 | NA | NA | CASSPFRDMKTQPQHF | TGTGCCAGCTCACCCTTCCGGGACATGAAAACCCAGCCCCAGCATTTT
TRBJ2-7 | TRBV2 | NA | NA | CASRGAAYEQYF | TGTGCCAGCAGGGGGGCAGCCTACGAGCAGTACTTC
TRBJ1-1 | TRBV28 | NA | TRBD1 | CASSSGGAPLGRLAEAFF | TGTGCCAGCAGTTCAGGGGGCGCACCCCTGGGCCGACTCGCTGAAGCTTTCTTT
TRBJ2-7 | TRBV5-1 | NA | NA | CASSIGTAAMQYF | TGCGCCAGCAGCATCGGGACTGCCGCCATGCAGTACTTC
TRBJ2-2 | TRBV29-1 | NA | NA | CSVEVQGGNTGELFF | TGCAGCGTTGAGGTGCAGGGGGGGAACACCGGGGAGCTGTTTTTT
TRBJ2-6 | TRBV9 | many | NA | CASSARGGPQSSGANVLTF | TGTGCCAGCAGCGCTAGGGGCGGACCTCAGAGCTCTGGGGCCAACGTCCTGACTTTC
TRBJ1-2 | TRBV30 | NA | NA | CAWSGPSGKGYTF | TGTGCCTGGAGTGGTCCGTCCGGAAAGGGCTACACCTTC
TRBJ2-2 | TRBV2 | few | NA | CASSELRGTGELFF | TGTGCCAGCAGTGAATTACGTGGAACCGGGGAGCTGTTTTTT
TRBJ2-5 | TRBV28 | NA | NA | CASSGPQETQYF | TGTGCCAGCAGTGGCCCCCAAGAGACCCAGTACTTC
TRBJ2-7 | TRBV7-9 | NA | NA | CASSFWAGANGGEQYF | TGTGCCAGCAGCTTTTGGGCAGGGGCTAATGGAGGCGAGCAGTACTTC
TRBJ2-6 | TRBV21-1 | NA | NA | CASRLSSGANVLTF | TGTGCCAGCAGGTTAAGCTCTGGGGCCAACGTCCTGACTTTC
TRBJ1-2 | TRBV5-1 | many | NA | CASSLGRPPRDGYTF | TGCGCCAGCAGCTTGGGGAGGCCGCCGAGGGATGGCTACACCTTC
TRBJ2-5 | TRBV18 | NA | TRBD1 | CASSPPTGGMETQYF | TGTGCCAGCTCACCACCGACAGGGGGCATGGAGACCCAGTACTTC